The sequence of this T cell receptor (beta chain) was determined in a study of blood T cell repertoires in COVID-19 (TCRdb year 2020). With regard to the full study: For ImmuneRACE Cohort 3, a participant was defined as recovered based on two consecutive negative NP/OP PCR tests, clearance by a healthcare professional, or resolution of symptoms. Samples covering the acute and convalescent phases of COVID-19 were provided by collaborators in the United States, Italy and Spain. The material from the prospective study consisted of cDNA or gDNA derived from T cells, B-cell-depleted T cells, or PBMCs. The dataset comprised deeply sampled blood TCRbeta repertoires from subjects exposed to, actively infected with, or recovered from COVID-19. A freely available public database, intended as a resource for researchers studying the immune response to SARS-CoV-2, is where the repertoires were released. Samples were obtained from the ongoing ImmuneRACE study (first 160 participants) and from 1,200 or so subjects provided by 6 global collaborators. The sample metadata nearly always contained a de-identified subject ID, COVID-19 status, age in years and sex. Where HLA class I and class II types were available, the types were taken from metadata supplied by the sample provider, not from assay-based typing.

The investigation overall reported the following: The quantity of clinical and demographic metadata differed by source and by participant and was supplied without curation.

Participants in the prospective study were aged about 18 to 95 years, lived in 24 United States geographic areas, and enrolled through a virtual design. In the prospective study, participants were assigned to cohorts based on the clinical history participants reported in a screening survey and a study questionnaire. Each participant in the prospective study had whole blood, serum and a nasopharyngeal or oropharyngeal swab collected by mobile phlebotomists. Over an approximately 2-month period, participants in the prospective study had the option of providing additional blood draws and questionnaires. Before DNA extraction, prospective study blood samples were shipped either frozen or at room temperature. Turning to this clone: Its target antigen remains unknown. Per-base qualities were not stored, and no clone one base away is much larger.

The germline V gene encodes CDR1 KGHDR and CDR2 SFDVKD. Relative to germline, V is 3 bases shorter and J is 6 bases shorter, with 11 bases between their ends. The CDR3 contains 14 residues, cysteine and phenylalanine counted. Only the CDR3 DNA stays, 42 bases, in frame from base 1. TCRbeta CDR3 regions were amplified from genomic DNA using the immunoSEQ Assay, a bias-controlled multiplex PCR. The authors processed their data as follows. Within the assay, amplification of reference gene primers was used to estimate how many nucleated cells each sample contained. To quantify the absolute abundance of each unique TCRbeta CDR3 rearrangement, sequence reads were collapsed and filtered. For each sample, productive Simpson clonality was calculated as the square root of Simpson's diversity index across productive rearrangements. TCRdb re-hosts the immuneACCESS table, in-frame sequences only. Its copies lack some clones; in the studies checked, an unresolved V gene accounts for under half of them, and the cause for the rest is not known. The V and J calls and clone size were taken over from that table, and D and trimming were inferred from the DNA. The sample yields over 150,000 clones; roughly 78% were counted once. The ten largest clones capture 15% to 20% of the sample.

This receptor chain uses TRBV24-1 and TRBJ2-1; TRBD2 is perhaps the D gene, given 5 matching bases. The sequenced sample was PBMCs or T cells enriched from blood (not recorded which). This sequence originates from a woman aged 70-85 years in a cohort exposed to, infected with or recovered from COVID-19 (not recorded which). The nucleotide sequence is TGTGCCACCAGTGATCCTCGGGCGGGCAATGAGCAGTTCTTC. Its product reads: CATSDPRAGNEQFF.